This TCR beta chain is from a study of sequential checkpoint blockade in melanoma. Treatment in this sample: randomized to nivolumab then ipilimumab (arm A) or the reverse (arm B). Patients had received no earlier DNA-damaging chemotherapy. Trimming took off 0 bases at V and 2 bases at J, with 12 bases between the two ends. CDR3 length: 16 residues. Germline V CDR1 and CDR2: SGDLS, YYNGEE. The data were produced by immunoSEQ multiplex PCR, yet TCRdb's version contains in-frame clones alone and is incomplete. The repertoire holds some 11,000 clones, with 78% as singletons. The specimen comprised CD8+ T cells sorted from blood (inferred from file names), sampled from a patient given nivolumab and ipilimumab in sequence. J is TRBJ1-5 and V is TRBV9; unclear D gene. This sequence was found in a human donor with melanoma. The CDR3 loop reads CASSVGPGLGNQPQHF. Here the CDR3 DNA reads TGTGCCAGCAGCGTAGGACCGGGGTTGGGCAATCAGCCCCAGCATTTT.